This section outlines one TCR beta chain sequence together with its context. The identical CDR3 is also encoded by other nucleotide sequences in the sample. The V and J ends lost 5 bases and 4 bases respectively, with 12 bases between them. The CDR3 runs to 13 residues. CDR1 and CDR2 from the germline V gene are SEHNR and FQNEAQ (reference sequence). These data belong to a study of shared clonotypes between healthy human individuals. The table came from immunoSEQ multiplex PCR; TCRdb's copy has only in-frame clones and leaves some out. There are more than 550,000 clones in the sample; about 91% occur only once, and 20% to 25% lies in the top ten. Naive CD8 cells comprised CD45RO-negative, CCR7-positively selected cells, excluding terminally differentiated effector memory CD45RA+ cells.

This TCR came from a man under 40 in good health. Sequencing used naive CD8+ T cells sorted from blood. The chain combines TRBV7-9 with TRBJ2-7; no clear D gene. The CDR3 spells CASSLPTGYEQYF. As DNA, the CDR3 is TGTGCCAGCAGCCTTCCAACGGGTTACGAGCAGTACTTC. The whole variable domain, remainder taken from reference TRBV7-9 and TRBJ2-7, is DTGVSQNPRHKITKRGQNVTFRCDPISEHNRLYWYRQTLGQGPEFLTYFQNEAQLEKSRLLSDRFSAERPKGSFSTLEIQRTEQGDSAMYLCASSLPTGYEQYFGPGTRLTVT.